Here is one T cell receptor (beta chain) with its context. The antigen is unknown. This CDR3 region has 13 residues. Germline assignment: CDR1 SQVTM and CDR2 ANQGSEA. The method, 5' RACE with UMI labels, was used to prepare the TRB cDNA libraries. From its re-call of the 5' RACE reads, TCRdb lists each CDR3 protein once, without DNA. This sample's clone table lists approximately 60,000 distinct CDR3 sequences. These data belong to a study of CXCR3-negative and CXCR3-positive naive CD8 T cells. For the study at large: The libraries together contributed 150 million or so TRB reads, each supplying about 1.5 +/- 0.3 million. General study findings and limits: It was found that naive subsets had comparable surface CD5, and TCR strength was inferred from TRB CDR3 properties. Naive cells used TRBV-TRBJ genes in much the same way whether CXCR3-negative or CXCR3-positive; memory cells did not. Most assays used freshly isolated PBMCs, as cryopreservation partially reduced CXCR3.

Sequences were obtained from memory CD8+ T cells from blood. The TCR sequence derives from a human donor in good health. Some clones in this sample may be carry-over from other donors' samples. The chain couples TRBV29-1 to TRBJ2-1; absent DNA, TCRdb's TRBD1 call cannot be checked. The chain's CDR3 is CSAGQGGTHEQFF.